This T cell receptor (beta chain) was sequenced during a study of T cells in Graves' hyperthyroidism and ophthalmopathy. The V and J ends lost 7 bases and 5 bases respectively, with 18 bases between them. The CDR3 sequence is 14 residues long. CDR1 is SGHRS, CDR2 YFSETQ, per germline. General study points: Among thyroid clonotypes expanded above 0.001, most also appeared in blood. Prediction of ophthalmopathy progression came a median approximately 6.5 months pre-onset.

Clinical symptoms, serum thyroxine and TRAb, thyroid ultrasound and orbital computed tomography were used for the diagnoses. PBMCs stemmed from more than 7.5 ml fresh peripheral blood. This clonotype was seen repeatedly, ten times or more. Its antigen is not known. Amplification of TCR beta CDR3 regions was performed using RNA transcripts as template. HTBI primers were the set used in a first-round RT-PCR of the TCR CDR3. TCRdb recomputed calls from the multiplex PCR reads with MiXCR, one row per CDR3 protein. The sample yields roughly 380,000 distinct CDR3 sequences, approximately 15% seen once. The receptor was isolated from a woman aged 55-70 years with Graves' hyperthyroidism. J is TRBJ1-1 and V is TRBV5-1; D is perhaps TRBD1 (6 bases). Material for sequencing was blood. This CDR3 reads CASRPGDGWTEAFF. The CDR3 nucleotides are TGCGCCAGCCGCCCAGGGGATGGTTGGACTGAAGCTTTCTTT.